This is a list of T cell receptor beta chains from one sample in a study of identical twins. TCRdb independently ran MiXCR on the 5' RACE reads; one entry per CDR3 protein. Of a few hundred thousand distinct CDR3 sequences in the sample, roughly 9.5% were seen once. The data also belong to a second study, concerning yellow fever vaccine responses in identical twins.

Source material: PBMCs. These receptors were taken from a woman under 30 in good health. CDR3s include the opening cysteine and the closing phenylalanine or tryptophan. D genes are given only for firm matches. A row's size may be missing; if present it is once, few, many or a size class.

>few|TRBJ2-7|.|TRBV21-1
TGTGCCAGGGGGGACAGTGCAAGCTCCTACGAGCAGTACTTC
CARGDSASSYEQYF
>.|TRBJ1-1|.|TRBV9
TGTGCCAGCAGCGTAACAGGATCGAACACTGAAGCTTTCTTT
CASSVTGSNTEAFF
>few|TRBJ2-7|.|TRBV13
TGTGCCAGCAGCTTACCGGAGGGGGGGTACGAGCAGTACTTC
CASSLPEGGYEQYF
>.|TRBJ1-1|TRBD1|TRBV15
TGTGCCACTACGGGACAGTACACTGAAGCTTTCTTT
CATTGQYTEAFF
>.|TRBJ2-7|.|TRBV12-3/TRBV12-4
TGTGCCAGCAGTTTAGCGACCGGGATAACCTACGAGCAGTACTTC
CASSLATGITYEQYF
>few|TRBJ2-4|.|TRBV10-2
TGCGCCAGCAGTGACAGGGCAAGTCCCAAAAACATTCAGTACTTC
CASSDRASPKNIQYF
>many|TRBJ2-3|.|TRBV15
TGTGCCACCAGCAGAGAGTCGAGACGGCTTAGCACAGATACGCAGTATTTT
CATSRESRRLSTDTQYF
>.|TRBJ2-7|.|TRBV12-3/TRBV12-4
TGTGCCAGCAGTTTGTTTCCGGCCGAGCAGTACTTC
CASSLFPAEQYF
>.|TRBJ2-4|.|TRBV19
TGTGCCAGTAGTATAGTCAGCAGGCTGGAAAACATTCAGTACTTC
CASSIVSRLENIQYF
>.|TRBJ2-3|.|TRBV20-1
TGCAGTGCTAGAGATGGAGGACAGAGCACAGATACGCAGTATTTT
CSARDGGQSTDTQYF
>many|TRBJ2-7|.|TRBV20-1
TGCAGTGCTAGGGAAGTCTACGAGCAGTACTTC
CSAREVYEQYF
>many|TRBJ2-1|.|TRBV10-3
TGTGCCATCAGTGCCACAGGGAGCTCCTACAATGAGCAGTTCTTC
CAISATGSSYNEQFF
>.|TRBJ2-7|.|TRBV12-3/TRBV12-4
TGTGCCAGCAGGGCCCGGGCAGGGGCCTACGAGCAGTACTTC
CASRARAGAYEQYF
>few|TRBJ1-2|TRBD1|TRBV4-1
TGCGCCAGCAGCCAAGTTCCTGGGACAGTTCGCGATGGCTACACCTTC
CASSQVPGTVRDGYTF
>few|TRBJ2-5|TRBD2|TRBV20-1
TGCAGTGCCCATACCTTAGCGGGAGGGCTTTACTTC
CSAHTLAGGLYF
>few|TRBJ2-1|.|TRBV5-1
TGCGCCAGCAGCGTCATCGTCAATGAGCAGTTCTTC
CASSVIVNEQFF
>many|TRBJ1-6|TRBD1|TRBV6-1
TGTGCCAGCAGTCTTCAGGGGGCAATGAATTCACCCCTCCACTTT
CASSLQGAMNSPLHF
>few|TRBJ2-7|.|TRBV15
TGTGCCACCAGCAGAGCGGGTTCAGCCTCCTACGAGCAGTACTTC
CATSRAGSASYEQYF